These T cell receptor beta chains were read from a single sample in a study of long-term antiretroviral therapy in people with HIV. This table comes from immunoSEQ multiplex PCR, and its TCRdb copy is limited to in-frame clones, with some not included. This table holds about 27,000 clones, about 84% found once. The sequencing used unsorted PBMCs, collected 0.8 years before starting antiretroviral therapy. These receptors all come from a man between 18 and 29 years old with HIV. CDR3s leave out the opening cysteine and the closing phenylalanine or tryptophan. D genes are given only for firm matches.

TRBJ2-5	TRBV30	.	AWSGEVRQETQY
TRBJ2-1	TRBV2	.	ASLPRDEQF
TRBJ2-5	TRBV4-1	TRBD2	ASSQGTSTRETQY
TRBJ2-3	TRBV27	.	ASSVKGSTDTQY
TRBJ1-1	TRBV10-3	.	AISGPGTNTEAF
TRBJ2-1	TRBV4-1	.	ASSQAVSLGHEQF
TRBJ1-3	TRBV7-8	.	ASSIRTETGNTIY
TRBJ2-7	TRBV5-6	TRBD1	ASSLAGTGYYEQY
TRBJ2-1	TRBV30	TRBD2	AWSYLAGAYNEQF
TRBJ1-5	TRBV28	.	ASSWGYSNQPQH
TRBJ1-4	TRBV6-1	.	ASSEVNPQKEKLF
TRBJ2-7	TRBV9	TRBD1	ASSPGTGAFPWDEQY
TRBJ2-7	TRBV5-8	.	ASSLSVGSSYEQY
TRBJ1-1	TRBV4-3	.	ASSQDSRGSEAF
TRBJ2-1	TRBV9	.	ASSPSPEADRF
TRBJ1-4	TRBV5-1	.	ASSLGGRSNEKLF
TRBJ1-1	TRBV4-2	.	ASSQSTENTEAF
TRBJ2-7	TRBV7-3	TRBD1	ASSEPGQDYEQY
TRBJ1-1	TRBV2	TRBD1	ASKKGTDTEAF
TRBJ1-5	TRBV9	TRBD1	ASSPEDRAMPQH
TRBJ1-5	TRBV7-8	TRBD1	ASRQGTGGYQPQH
TRBJ1-2	TRBV29-1	TRBD1	SAEDRGLYGYT
TRBJ2-3	TRBV6-7	TRBD2	ASSKLAGLYPDTQY
TRBJ2-2	TRBV2	.	ASSKTVVNTGELF
TRBJ2-3	TRBV9	TRBD1	ASSVGGDRVAWRAVTDTQY
TRBJ1-5	TRBV30	.	ACNRGNQPQH
TRBJ2-7	TRBV27	.	ASSYYMGTSYEQY
TRBJ2-7	TRBV6-5	.	ASSYTKSSYEQY
TRBJ1-4	TRBV18	.	ASSPPGYGEKLF
TRBJ2-7	TRBV29-1	.	SVVTVTGREQY
TRBJ2-5	TRBV28	.	ASREPSTLGTQY
TRBJ1-2	TRBV4-1	TRBD1	ASSQVDRGIYGYT
TRBJ2-7	TRBV15	.	ATSRDEGATYEQY
TRBJ1-1	TRBV4-1	.	ASSQPGVGNTEAF
.	TRBV6-1	.	ASSEQAGSSYEQY
TRBJ2-1	TRBV13	.	ASSLEVQKRNEQF
TRBJ2-5	TRBV5-1	.	ASSLDRTPKTQY
TRBJ2-3	TRBV7-9	.	ASSPGPSNTQY
TRBJ1-1	TRBV2	.	ASRGGNPSPMNTEAF
TRBJ2-7	TRBV2	TRBD2	ASSGTSGGSSYEQY
TRBJ2-5	TRBV2	.	ASSGDTETQY